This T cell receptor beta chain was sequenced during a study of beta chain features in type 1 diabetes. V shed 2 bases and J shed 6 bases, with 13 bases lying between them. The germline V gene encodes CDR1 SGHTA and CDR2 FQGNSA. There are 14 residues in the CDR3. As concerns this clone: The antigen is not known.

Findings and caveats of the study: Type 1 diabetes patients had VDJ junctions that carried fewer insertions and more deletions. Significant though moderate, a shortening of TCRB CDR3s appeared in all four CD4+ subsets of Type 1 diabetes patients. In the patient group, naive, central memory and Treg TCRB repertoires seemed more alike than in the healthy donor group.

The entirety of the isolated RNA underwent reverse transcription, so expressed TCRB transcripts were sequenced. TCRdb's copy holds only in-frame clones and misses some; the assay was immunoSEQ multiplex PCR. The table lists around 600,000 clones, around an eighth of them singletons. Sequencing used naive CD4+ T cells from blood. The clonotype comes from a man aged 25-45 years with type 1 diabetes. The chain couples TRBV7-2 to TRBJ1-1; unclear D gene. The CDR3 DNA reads TGTGCCAGCAGCTTACAAGGTTCGATCGCTGAAGCTTTCTTT. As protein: CASSLQGSIAEAFF.